A single sample is the source of the 8 T cell receptor beta chains below, sequenced in a study of cytomegalovirus exposure and HLA in healthy donors. Using immunoSEQ multiplex PCR, the repertoire was profiled, and TCRdb retains in-frame clones only, with some absent. This table has more than 110,000 clones, about 86% appearing once. Sequencing was carried out using PBMCs. The source is a young man in good health and CMV-seronegative.

Relative to its sample, this clone is medium-sized. The chain links TRBV6-1 to TRBJ1-6, with 10 bases that match TRBD1. This CDR3 contains 15 residues. V lost 1 base and J lost 9; bases outside the gene matches: 3. In germline, CDR1 is MNHNS, CDR2 SASEGT. The CDR3 DNA reads TGTGCCAGCAGTGAAGGGACAGGGGGTTTTTCACCCCTCCACTTT. Protein sequence: CASSEGTGGFSPLHF.

This clone has just a few counts. The gene calls are TRBV27 and TRBJ2-7, with D possibly TRBD1 on 6 matching bases. From germline, CDR1 is MNHEY and CDR2 SMNVEV (reference sequence). The CDR3 is 14 amino acids. The V and J ends lost 10 bases and 0 bases respectively, with 16 bases between them. The chain's CDR3 is CATATGLSSYEQYF. The CDR3 nucleotides are TGTGCCACCGCGACAGGTCTTAGCTCCTACGAGCAGTACTTC.

This clone was detected once. V is TRBV10-3 and J is TRBJ2-1; TRBD2 matches 8 bases. The V and J ends lost 4 bases and 7 bases, in that order; junction bases with no gene match: 3. Germline CDR1 reads ENHRY; CDR2 reads SYGVKD. CDR3 size: 13 residues. The chain's CDR3 is CAISATSENEQFF. DNA of the CDR3: TGTGCCATCAGTGCGACTAGCGAAAATGAGCAGTTCTTC.

This chain links TRBV5-1 with TRBJ1-6; a weak D match, TRBD1 (6 bases). Germline V gene lookup returns CDR1 SGHRS and CDR2 YFSETQ. This CDR3 contains 16 residues. V was clipped by 7 bases and J by 0 bases, with 14 bases between them. The DNA of the CDR3 is TGCGCCAGCCGGGACACGCAGTTCTCCTATAATTCACCCCTCCACTTT. Residues: CASRDTQFSYNSPLHF.

Only one count was recorded for this clone. The chain has TRBV6-5 and TRBJ2-1, with TRBD1 matching over 7 bases. Germline assignment: CDR1 MNHEY and CDR2 SVGAGI. Trimming cost V 5 bases and J 0 bases; bases outside gene matches: 4. There are 15 residues in the CDR3. CDR3 nucleotide sequence: TGTGCCAGCAGTACAGGGGACAGCTCCTACAATGAGCAGTTCTTC. This encodes CASSTGDSSYNEQFF.

The V and J genes are TRBV6-1 and TRBJ2-7, with 7 bases fitting TRBD1. There are 13 residues in the CDR3. Germline values: CDR1 MNHNS, CDR2 SASEGT. V lost 6 bases and J lost 5; bases outside the gene matches: 7. DNA of the CDR3: TGTGCCAGCAGCTCGGGACAGTTACACGAGCAGTACTTC. This gives the protein CASSSGQLHEQYF.

A few counts support this clone. CDR3 in amino acids: CASSFALTGGGNTIYF. In DNA, the CDR3 is TGTGCCAGCAGTTTTGCCCTCACAGGGGGTGGAAACACCATATATTTT. The chain carries TRBV28 and TRBJ1-3, with 8 bases aligning to TRBD1. Unmatched junction bases numbered 7, after V lost 3 bases and J lost 3 bases. Germline V CDR1 and CDR2: MDHEN, SYDVKM. The CDR3 extends over 16 amino acids.

This sequence joins TRBV4-2 and TRBJ2-3; D is possibly TRBD1 (6 bases). This CDR3 region has 15 residues. Germline V CDR1 and CDR2: LGHNA, YNFKEQ. The ends were cut back, 0 bases at V and 1 base at J, with 8 bases in the middle. The CDR3 sequence is CASSQDRQGTDTQYF. CDR3 nucleotides: TGTGCCAGCAGCCAAGATCGACAGGGCACAGATACGCAGTATTTT.